These 3 T cell receptor beta chains were all obtained from the same sample, sequenced in a study of blood T cell repertoires in COVID-19. TCRdb keeps only in-frame clones here, not all; method: immunoSEQ multiplex PCR. The sample records approximately 130,000 clones, more than 80% being singletons. The sequenced sample consisted of peripheral blood. The receptors stem from a human donor in a cohort sampled during active COVID-19.

This clone came up once. The chain uses TRBV5-1 and TRBJ2-2; tentatively, D is TRBD1 (6 bases). Germline CDR1 is SGHRS and CDR2 is YFSETQ. The ends were cut back, 1 base at V and 4 bases at J, with 11 bases in the middle. This CDR3 is built from 15 residues. Here the CDR3 DNA reads TGCGCCAGCAGCTTGATACGAGGGGGCACCGGGGAGCTGTTTTTT. Protein product: CASSLIRGGTGELFF.

The chain carries TRBV7-9 and TRBJ2-7; 12 bases align to TRBD2. Germline-derived CDR1 and CDR2 are SEHNR and FQNEAQ (reference sequence). V trimming: 5 bases; J trimming: 6 bases; junction bases outside the gene matches: 11. CDR3 length: 16 amino acids. The DNA for the CDR3 is TGTGCCAGCAGCCCTAGCGGGGGGGCTCAATGGGGCGAGCAGTACTTC. Translation: CASSPSGGAQWGEQYF.

This clone was detected only a few times. V is TRBV5-1 and J is TRBJ1-3; D gene unclear. The CDR3 length is 18 residues. The V end lost 0 bases, the J end lost 0 bases, and 16 bases lay between the germline ends. Germline V lookup: CDR1 SGHRS, CDR2 YFSETQ. The CDR3 region has the DNA TGCGCCAGCAGCTTGGGTTCCATACGCAGACTCTCTGGAAACACCATATATTTT. It translates to CASSLGSIRRLSGNTIYF.